A selection of T cell receptor beta chains follows, all from one sample in a study of regulatory T cells in long-lasting Graves disease. TCRdb recomputed calls from the multiplex PCR reads with MiXCR, one row per CDR3 protein. The repertoire holds almost 350,000 distinct CDR3 sequences, with roughly a fifth as singletons. Specimen: peripheral blood mononuclear cells (PBMCs), collected when the disease was refractory, from a patient treated with antithyroid drugs. The receptor source for this set is a female donor with Graves disease. The CDR3 runs from the conserved cysteine through the conserved F or W. A D gene is named only where the DNA matches it firmly. Clone size appears in some rows only: once, few, many, or a class for an expanded clone.

D,J,size,V,CDR3,DNA
NA,TRBJ1-2,many,TRBV3-1,CASSQLGGGGYTF,TGTGCCAGCAGCCAACTCGGAGGTGGTGGCTACACCTTC
NA,TRBJ2-3,many,TRBV20-1,CSATDSIGTDTQYF,TGCAGTGCTACCGACAGTATCGGCACAGATACGCAGTATTTT
NA,TRBJ2-7,many,TRBV15,CATSREGAREQYF,TGTGCCACCAGCAGAGAAGGGGCTCGCGAGCAGTACTTC
NA,TRBJ2-1,few,TRBV27,CASSPTGFLNEQFF,TGTGCCAGCAGCCCTACTGGATTTCTGAATGAGCAGTTCTTC
TRBD2,TRBJ2-4,many,TRBV3-1,CASSRLAGAKNIQYF,TGTGCCAGCAGCCGACTAGCGGGAGCCAAAAACATTCAGTACTTC
NA,TRBJ1-4,many,TRBV15,CATSSQSRKLFF,TGTGCCACCAGCAGCCAGTCACGTAAACTGTTTTTT
TRBD1,TRBJ2-7,many,TRBV6-1,CASSTGQGLREQYF,TGTGCCAGCAGTACAGGACAGGGTCTGCGCGAGCAGTACTTC
TRBD2,TRBJ2-5,many,TRBV7-2,CASRSGGRASETQYF,TGTGCCAGCAGGTCGGGGGGGCGGGCCTCAGAGACCCAGTACTTC
TRBD2,TRBJ2-3,NA,TRBV19,CASLPRLAGFGDTQYF,TGTGCCAGTCTACCTAGACTAGCGGGATTCGGGGATACGCAGTATTTT
TRBD2,TRBJ2-5,NA,TRBV12-3/TRBV12-4,CASRGSGEGRETQYF,TGTGCCAGCAGGGGATCCGGGGAGGGGCGGGAGACCCAGTACTTC
NA,TRBJ1-6,many,TRBV5-1,CASSPYREGNSPLHF,TGCGCCAGCAGCCCATACAGGGAGGGCAATTCACCCCTCCACTTT
TRBD1,TRBJ2-7,many,TRBV7-2,CASSARQGPYEQYF,TGTGCCAGCAGCGCGCGACAGGGTCCCTACGAGCAGTACTTC
NA,TRBJ1-3,many,TRBV2,CASIATTGTRGNTIYF,TGTGCCAGCATAGCGACCACGGGGACCCGAGGAAACACCATATATTTT
TRBD1,TRBJ2-5,many,TRBV18,CASSPIEGARETQYF,TGTGCCAGCTCACCGATCGAGGGGGCGAGGGAGACCCAGTACTTC
TRBD1,TRBJ1-5,many,TRBV28,CASSRTGRPQHF,TGTGCCAGCAGTCGGACAGGACGGCCCCAGCATTTT
NA,TRBJ2-2,NA,TRBV11-1,CASSRQDTGELFF,TGTGCCAGCAGTCGTCAGGACACCGGGGAGCTGTTTTTT
NA,TRBJ1-6,NA,TRBV5-8,CASSLDTSSYNSPLHF,TGTGCCAGCAGCTTGGACACGAGCTCCTATAATTCACCCCTCCACTTT
NA,TRBJ1-5,many,TRBV28,CASSVYRTTGLNQPQHF,TGTGCCAGCAGCGTATACCGAACTACAGGGTTAAATCAGCCCCAGCATTTT
NA,TRBJ1-4,many,TRBV3-1,CASSQLQEKLFF,TGTGCCAGCAGCCAACTCCAGGAAAAACTGTTTTTT
NA,TRBJ1-1,few,TRBV6-5,CASSYHRNTEAFF,TGTGCCAGCAGTTACCACAGGAACACTGAAGCTTTCTTT
TRBD1,TRBJ1-2,many,TRBV5-1,CASSLGDSGSYGYTF,TGCGCCAGCAGCTTGGGGGACAGTGGAAGCTATGGCTACACCTTC
TRBD1,TRBJ1-3,few,TRBV7-2,CASSLATTGTGMSLSGNTIYF,TGTGCCAGCAGCTTAGCCACTACCGGGACAGGGATGTCCCTCTCTGGAAACACCATATATTTT